One and the same sample provided the 31 T cell receptor beta chains below, sequenced in a study of Tregs in tolerant kidney transplant recipients. Antigens for these TCRs are unknown. Repertoires were generated with immunoSEQ multiplex PCR, while TCRdb's copy carries only in-frame clones and drops some. Of about 20,000 clones detected, about three fifths appear once; the ten largest clones hold 3% to 4%. Sequenced input: Tregs from blood cultured with allogeneic cells. These receptors all stem from a human donor in good health.

The CDR3 protein is CASSIGRFRDTQYF. Written as DNA, the CDR3 is TGTGCCAGTAGTATCGGGCGGTTCAGGGATACGCAGTATTTT. The chain recombines TRBV19 with TRBJ2-3; no clear D. The CDR3 has 14 amino acids. Germline V lookup: CDR1 LNHDA, CDR2 SQIVND (reference sequence). The V and J ends lost 3 bases and 6 bases respectively, with 13 bases between them. The whole variable domain, remainder taken from reference TRBV19 and TRBJ2-3, is DGGITQSPKYLFRKEGQNVTLSCEQNLNHDAMYWYRQDPGQGLRLIYYSQIVNDFQKGDIAEGYSVSREKKESFPLTVTSAQKNPTAFYLCASSIGRFRDTQYFGPGTRLTVL.

The J gene is TRBJ2-2, the V gene TRBV5-1; D gene uncertain. The germline V gene encodes CDR1 SGHRS and CDR2 YFSETQ. Deletions cut 6 bases from V and 0 bases from J, with 12 bases between. This CDR3 has 15 residues. The CDR3 DNA follows: TGCGCCAGCACGCCAGGCGGCGCGAACACCGGGGAGCTGTTTTTT. Its translation: CASTPGGANTGELFF.

V is TRBV2 and J is TRBJ1-2; D may be TRBD1 (6 bases). The CDR3 has 15 amino acids. V was pared by 6 bases and J by 4 bases, with 18 bases between. Germline lookup yields CDR1 SNHLY and CDR2 FYNNEI. CDR3 nucleotides: TGTGCCAGCAGGGAACAATTACAGGGCTCCTATGGCTACACCTTC. Its protein product is CASREQLQGSYGYTF.

The count of this clone is one. The chain uses TRBV6-5 and TRBJ1-6; D is unclear. CDR1 and CDR2 (germline): MNHEY, SVGAGI. This CDR3 comprises 15 residues. V shed 0 bases and J shed 6 bases, with 9 bases lying between them. The CDR3 bases are TGTGCCAGCAGTTACTCGGGGATGCCTAATTCACCCCTCCACTTT. Translated: CASSYSGMPNSPLHF.

This clone has just one count. The chain employs TRBV18 and TRBJ2-3; 10 nucleotides agree with TRBD1. The length of the CDR3 is 15 residues. Germline CDR1 and CDR2: KGHSH and LQKENI. Trimming cost V 5 bases and J 1 base; bases outside gene matches: 3. The CDR3 sequence: CASSKDRGGTDTQYF. For the CDR3, the DNA is TGTGCCAGCTCAAAGGACAGGGGGGGCACAGATACGCAGTATTTT.

V usage is TRBV5-4 and J usage is TRBJ2-3; D ambiguous. CDR1 is SGHNT, CDR2 YYREEE, per germline (reference sequence). The CDR3 runs to 13 residues. V was trimmed by 0 bases and J by 3 bases, leaving 5 bases between them. CDR3 bases: TGTGCCAGCAGCTTGGACCAGACAGATACGCAGTATTTT. Amino acids: CASSLDQTDTQYF.

This clone has just a few counts. This rearrangement joins TRBV15 to TRBJ1-5; the match to TRBD1 covers 9 bases. V was clipped by 3 bases and J by 7 bases; unmatched bases: 7. CDR1 and CDR2 from the germline V gene are LNHNV and YYDKDF (reference sequence). This CDR3 region has 15 residues. CDR3 coding DNA: TGTGCCACCAGCAGGATAAACAGGGGGCTACAGCCCCAGCATTTT. Translation: CATSRINRGLQPQHF.

This chain uses TRBV6-5 with TRBJ1-5; 7 bases align to TRBD1. V shed 6 bases and J 4 bases; nucleotides not matched to a gene: 0. The CDR3 extends over 12 amino acids. Germline CDR1 is MNHEY and CDR2 is SVGAGI. The CDR3 DNA is TGTGCCAGCAGACAGGGGAATCAGCCCCAGCATTTT. Its translation is CASRQGNQPQHF.

The chain employs TRBV5-4 and TRBJ1-2; tentative D call: TRBD1 (6 bases). Germline V lookup: CDR1 SGHNT, CDR2 YYREEE (reference sequence). Between the trimmed V and J ends, which lost 0 bases and 4 bases, there was a span of 13 bases. The CDR3 is 15 residues long. The CDR3 here is CASSLAGGRVYGYTF. The CDR3 DNA is TGTGCCAGCAGCTTGGCTGGGGGGCGAGTCTATGGCTACACCTTC. Supplemented by reference TRBV5-4 and TRBJ1-2, the full variable domain reads ETGVTQSPTHLIKTRGQQVTLRCSSQSGHNTVSWYQQALGQGPQFIFQYYREEENGRGNFPPRFSGLQFPNYSSELNVNALELDDSALYLCASSLAGGRVYGYTFGSGTRLTVV.

The chain combines TRBV6-5 with TRBJ1-2; 9 bases map to TRBD1. V trimming: 6 bases; J trimming: 8 bases; junction bases outside the gene matches: 7. CDR3 length: 13 residues. In germline, CDR1 is MNHEY, CDR2 SVGAGI. Here the CDR3 reads CASRETGGLGYTF. The DNA for the CDR3 is TGTGCCAGCAGAGAAACAGGGGGCTTAGGCTACACCTTC.

The chain joins TRBV7-8 to TRBJ2-1, with 8 nucleotides matching TRBD2. V shed 2 bases and J 4 bases; nucleotides not matched to a gene: 4. Germline CDR1 and CDR2: SGHVS and FQNEAQ. This CDR3 spans 15 amino acids. The CDR3 loop is CASSLREGRYNEQFF. As DNA, the CDR3 is TGTGCCAGCAGCTTACGGGAGGGCCGGTACAATGAGCAGTTCTTC. The full variable domain, with the rest looked up from reference TRBV7-8 and TRBJ2-1, is GAGVSQSPRYKVAKRGQDVALRCDPISGHVSLFWYQQALGQGPEFLTYFQNEAQLDKSGLPSDRFFAERPEGSVSTLKIQRTQQEDSAVYLCASSLREGRYNEQFFGPGTRLTVL.

V and J are TRBV30 and TRBJ1-6; D gene uncertain. Germline-derived CDR1 and CDR2 are GTSNPN and SVGIG (reference sequence). V lost 0 bases to trimming and J lost 6 bases, with 12 bases between them. The CDR3 is made up of 15 amino acids. CDR3 bases: TGTGCCTGGAGTGTATTCACCGGGGTTAATTCACCCCTCCACTTT. Translation gives CAWSVFTGVNSPLHF.

This clone showed up just once. This chain uses TRBV6-6 with TRBJ2-3; TRBD2 agrees at 7 bases. Germline CDR1 and CDR2: MNHNY and SVGAGI (reference sequence). This CDR3 contains 13 residues. Trimming removed 8 bases from V and 5 bases from J; junction bases left unmatched: 7. The DNA of the CDR3 is TGTGCCAGCGGGTGGGAGGGCCGAGATACGCAGTATTTT. Translation: CASGWEGRDTQYF.

This rearrangement joins TRBV7-3 to TRBJ2-3, with 12 bases matching TRBD1. Germline V gene data show CDR1 as SGHTA and CDR2 as FQGTGA. V shed 10 bases, J shed 4 bases, and the junction held 21 bases outside the gene matches. The CDR3 is 19 residues long. The DNA for the CDR3 is TGTGCCAAACGTAAGGGAAGGGGGACAGGGGGCAATTTAGCAGATACGCAGTATTTT. This translates into CAKRKGRGTGGNLADTQYF.

V usage is TRBV30 and J usage is TRBJ1-2; D remains unclear. Per the germline V gene, CDR1 is GTSNPN and CDR2 is SVGIG (reference sequence). Trimming cost V 2 bases and J 5 bases, with 15 bases left between them. CDR3 length equals 14 residues. CDR3 DNA sequence: TGTGCCTGGAGTACTGCATCTACTTCGTATGGCTACACCTTC. It yields the protein CAWSTASTSYGYTF.

The table lists this clone with a few counts. The gene calls are TRBV30 and TRBJ1-1; D gene unclear. V lost 5 bases and J 1 base, leaving 11 bases between the germline ends. Germline V gene data show CDR1 as GTSNPN and CDR2 as SVGIG (reference sequence). The CDR3 loop spans 13 amino acids. CDR3 residues: CAWGWTANTEAFF. Here the CDR3 DNA reads TGTGCCTGGGGGTGGACGGCGAACACTGAAGCTTTCTTT.

As concerns this clone: One end of the junction is discordant with germline, which a read error may explain. The chain uses TRBV18 and TRBJ2-1; TRBD1 matches 7 bases. Looked up from germline, CDR1 is KGHSH and CDR2 is LQKENI. The length of the CDR3 is 14 residues. This CDR3 reads CASSPRTGYNEQFF. The CDR3 DNA follows: TGTGCCAGCTCTCCACGGACAGGATACAATGAGCAGTTCTTC.

This sequence joins TRBV6-6 and TRBJ1-1, with a possible D match to TRBD1 (6 bases). This CDR3 is built from 15 residues. CDR1 and CDR2 (germline): MNHNY, SVGAGI (reference sequence). V lost 6 bases to trimming and J lost 2 bases, with 16 bases between them. The CDR3 coding sequence is TGTGCCAGCAGGCGCTCAGTCAGGGGAAACACTGAAGCTTTCTTT. Its translation is CASRRSVRGNTEAFF.

The chain has TRBV2 and TRBJ1-5; D ambiguous. The V gene's germline CDR1 is SNHLY and CDR2 FYNNEI. The V end lost 4 bases, the J end lost 7 bases, and 11 bases lay between the germline ends. The CDR3 is made up of 13 amino acids. The CDR3 DNA is TGTGCCAGCAGTGCCCAATCGGGCCAGCCCCAGCATTTT. It encodes CASSAQSGQPQHF.

This chain uses TRBV29-1 with TRBJ1-1, with D tentatively TRBD1 (5 bases). Trimming cost V 4 bases and J 3 bases, with 12 bases left between them. CDR3 length equals 13 residues. Germline V gene lookup returns CDR1 SQVTM and CDR2 ANQGSEA. CDR3 nucleotide sequence: TGCAGCGTTGCTGGCAGGGCGCACACTGAAGCTTTCTTT. Residues: CSVAGRAHTEAFF.

This clone was picked up a small number of times. V is TRBV30 and J is TRBJ2-6; D uncertain. The germline CDR1 and CDR2 sequences are GTSNPN and SVGIG (reference sequence). There are 16 residues in the CDR3. V lost 0 bases and J 1 base, leaving 10 bases between the germline ends. CDR3 residues: CAWSVVTGSGANVLTF. The DNA for the CDR3 is TGTGCCTGGAGTGTGGTAACTGGATCTGGGGCCAACGTCCTGACTTTC.

The gene calls are TRBV4-2 and TRBJ2-3, with 11 bases that match TRBD1. CDR1 is LGHNA, CDR2 YNFKEQ, per germline. CDR3 length equals 16 residues. The V and J ends lost 3 bases and 4 bases, in that order; junction bases with no gene match: 6. The CDR3 DNA follows: TGTGCCAGCAGCCACACCGGGACAGGGGGTTCAGATACGCAGTATTTT. It codes for CASSHTGTGGSDTQYF.

The V call is TRBV5-5, the J call TRBJ1-2; 7 bases line up with TRBD1. J was trimmed by 4 bases and V by 1 base; bases with no gene match: 10. The CDR3 length is 16 residues. The germline CDR1 and CDR2 sequences are SGHKS and YYEKEE (reference sequence). CDR3: CASSLRTGLTGYGYTF. The CDR3 DNA follows: TGTGCCAGCAGCTTGAGGACAGGCCTGACCGGCTATGGCTACACCTTC.

The CDR3 DNA reads TGCGCCAGCAGTGAGTCGAGAAGCGCGAACATTCAGTACTTC. As protein: CASSESRSANIQYF. V is TRBV10-1 and J is TRBJ2-4, with D unclear. This CDR3 contains 14 residues. V was trimmed by 0 bases and J by 7 bases, leaving 10 bases between them. Per germline, CDR1 WNHNN and CDR2 SYGVQD (reference sequence).

A single count supports this clone. This sequence joins TRBV30 and TRBJ2-3, with a possible D match to TRBD2 (6 bases). Germline CDR1 reads GTSNPN; CDR2 reads SVGIG (reference sequence). The CDR3 is 14 residues long. V shed 0 bases and J shed 3 bases, with 10 bases lying between them. The CDR3 region has the DNA TGTGCCTGGAGTGTCGGGGGAGTGACAGATACGCAGTATTTT. This encodes CAWSVGGVTDTQYF.

V and J are TRBV27 and TRBJ2-7; 7 bases agree with TRBD1. The CDR3 is 13 residues long. The V and J ends lost 6 bases and 3 bases, in that order; junction bases with no gene match: 5. Per germline, CDR1 MNHEY and CDR2 SMNVEV (reference sequence). The CDR3 loop is CASRRTGSYEQYF. CDR3 sequence (DNA): TGTGCCAGCAGACGGACAGGCAGCTACGAGCAGTACTTC.

The J gene is TRBJ1-6, the V gene TRBV7-9; D is perhaps TRBD1 (5 bases). The germline CDR1 and CDR2 sequences are SEHNR and FQNEAQ (reference sequence). The CDR3 is made up of 14 amino acids. V was clipped by 2 bases and J by 8 bases, with 10 bases between them. CDR3 amino acids: CASSLSRADSPLHF. The CDR3 region has the DNA TGTGCCAGCAGCTTATCCAGGGCGGATTCACCCCTCCACTTT.

V is TRBV29-1 and J is TRBJ1-5; TRBD1 is a possible D gene (6 bases). The germline CDR1 and CDR2 sequences are SQVTM and ANQGSEA. This CDR3 has 14 residues. V lost 5 bases and J 2 bases, leaving 13 bases between the germline ends. CDR3 DNA: TGCAGCGTTACCGAGGCAGGGGGCAATCAGCCCCAGCATTTT. Protein product: CSVTEAGGNQPQHF.

The chain joins TRBV5-1 to TRBJ2-7; weak D call: TRBD2 (5 bases). This CDR3 contains 14 residues. Trimming shortened V by 4 bases and J by 0 bases, and 11 bases separated the two germline ends. The germline gives CDR1 SGHRS, CDR2 YFSETQ. CDR3 coding DNA: TGCGCCAGCAGCGTTCCGGGAAGCTCCTACGAGCAGTACTTC. As protein: CASSVPGSSYEQYF. Complete variable domain (other parts from reference TRBV5-1 and TRBJ2-7): KAGVTQTPRYLIKTRGQQVTLSCSPISGHRSVSWYQQTPGQGLQFLFEYFSETQRNKGNFPGRFSGRQFSNSRSEMNVSTLELGDSALYLCASSVPGSSYEQYFGPGTRLTVT.

CDR3 amino acids: CASSYGQGAGSPLHF. As DNA, the CDR3 is TGTGCCAGCAGTTACGGACAGGGGGCTGGTTCACCCCTCCACTTT. J is TRBJ1-6 and V is TRBV6-6, with 11 bases matching TRBD1. Per the germline V gene, CDR1 is MNHNY and CDR2 is SVGAGI (reference sequence). This CDR3 region has 15 residues. With 2 bases clipped from V and 9 bases from J, the junction kept 3 bases outside the gene matches.

The V call is TRBV5-1, the J call TRBJ1-1, with D maybe TRBD1 (5 bases). CDR3 length equals 14 residues. The germline V and J ends were trimmed by 4 bases and 4 bases, with 14 bases remaining between them. CDR1 and CDR2 from the germline V gene are SGHRS and YFSETQ. This CDR3 is CASSPPGPVTEAFF. The CDR3 coding sequence is TGCGCCAGCAGCCCCCCGGGGCCGGTCACTGAAGCTTTCTTT.